Shown below are 30 T cell receptor beta chains from a single sample sequenced in a study of blood T cell repertoires in COVID-19. The table came from immunoSEQ multiplex PCR; TCRdb's copy has only in-frame clones and leaves some out. The data contain some 220,000 clones, roughly 84% of them seen just once; the ten biggest clones take up around 18%. The specimen was peripheral blood. These receptor sequences come from a woman aged 80 or over with active or convalescent COVID-19.

The chain recombines TRBV6-6 with TRBJ2-7; TRBD1 matches 9 bases. Trimming at V came to 9 bases and at J to 4 bases, leaving 10 bases not matched to a gene. This CDR3 contains 14 residues. CDR1 and CDR2 from the germline V gene are MNHNY and SVGAGI (reference sequence). The CDR3 DNA reads TGTGCCAGTACGGACAGGGGTACCGGGTACGAGCAGTACTTC. As protein: CASTDRGTGYEQYF.

The chain combines TRBV9 with TRBJ1-2; D is unclear. The CDR3 loop spans 14 amino acids. The V and J ends lost 3 bases and 0 bases respectively, with 9 bases between them. CDR1 and CDR2 from the germline V gene are SGDLS and YYNGEE. In DNA, the CDR3 is TGTGCCAGCAGCGATCAAACAGCTAACTATGGCTACACCTTC. Encoded protein: CASSDQTANYGYTF.

The V and J genes are TRBV6-1 and TRBJ1-5; 9 bases line up with TRBD1. CDR3 size: 15 residues. V shed 6 bases, J shed 4 bases, and the junction held 7 bases outside the gene matches. Germline V gives CDR1 MNHNS, CDR2 SASEGT. The CDR3 DNA is TGTGCCAGCAGACCACAGGGGGCGGTAAATCAGCCCCAGCATTTT. Translated: CASRPQGAVNQPQHF.

The genes are TRBV3-1 (or the pseudogene TRBV3-2) and TRBJ2-4, with 9 bases that match TRBD2. J gave up 4 bases and V 0 bases, and 10 bases lay outside the gene matches. The CDR3 sequence is 18 residues long. CDR1 and CDR2 (germline): LGHDT, YNNKEL (reference sequence). The CDR3 DNA follows: TGTGCCAGCAGCCAAGATTGGAGAGGCGGGGGGGCAAAAAACATTCAGTACTTC. It encodes CASSQDWRGGGAKNIQYF.

The V call is TRBV20-1, the J call TRBJ2-7; D is possibly TRBD1 (5 bases). This CDR3 spans 11 amino acids. Germline CDR1 and CDR2: DFQATT and SNEGSKA (reference sequence). V was pared by 1 base and J by 6 bases, with 7 bases between. The CDR3 sequence: CSARGQGEQYF. The CDR3 nucleotides read TGCAGTGCTAGAGGGCAGGGCGAGCAGTACTTC.

The rearrangement links TRBV11-3 to TRBJ2-7, with TRBD1 identical over 9 bases. The CDR3 totals 14 residues. CDR1 and CDR2 (germline): SGHNT, YENEEA. V was pared by 7 bases and J by 6 bases, with 10 bases of the junction left unmatched. CDR3 sequence: CASNNRDRDGEQYF. The CDR3 DNA reads as TGTGCCAGCAACAACCGGGACAGGGACGGCGAGCAGTACTTC. Full variable domain (remainder filled in from reference TRBV11-3 and TRBJ2-7): EAGVVQSPRYKIIEKKQPVAFWCNPISGHNTLYWYLQNLGQGPELLIRYENEEAVDDSQLPKDRFSAERLKGVDSTLKIQPAELGDSAVYLCASNNRDRDGEQYFGPGTRLTVT.

The chain uses TRBV30 and TRBJ2-5, with 8 positions matching TRBD2. The CDR3 is made up of 12 amino acids. Germline V gene data show CDR1 as GTSNPN and CDR2 as SVGIG (reference sequence). Trimming at V came to 5 bases and at J to 5 bases, leaving 4 bases not matched to a gene. CDR3 protein: CAWAGGAETQYF. The CDR3 region has the DNA TGTGCCTGGGCCGGGGGGGCCGAGACCCAGTACTTC. Filled out from reference TRBV30 and TRBJ2-5, the complete variable domain reads SQTIHQWPATLVQPVGSPLSLECTVEGTSNPNLYWYRQAAGRGLQLLFYSVGIGQISSEVPQNLSASRPQDRQFILSSKKLLLSDSGFYLCAWAGGAETQYFGPGTRLLVL.

This clone was picked up a small number of times. The rearrangement joins TRBV27 to TRBJ1-1; the D gene is possibly TRBD1 (5 bases). V lost 9 bases to trimming and J lost 5 bases, with 10 bases between them. CDR3 size: 11 residues. Germline loops: CDR1 MNHEY, CDR2 SMNVEV (reference sequence). CDR3 coding DNA: TGTGCCAGTTCCCGGGGGACTGAAGCTTTCTTT. It codes for CASSRGTEAFF.

The chain couples TRBV3-1 (or the pseudogene TRBV3-2) to TRBJ1-1; 10 nucleotides agree with TRBD1. This CDR3 contains 17 residues. CDR1 LGHDT and CDR2 YNNKEL come from the germline V gene (reference sequence). The V and J ends lost 6 bases and 1 base, in that order; junction bases with no gene match: 11. The chain's CDR3 is CASSPGTGEPGNTEAFF. CDR3 nucleotides: TGTGCCAGCAGTCCCGGGACAGGGGAACCTGGGAACACTGAAGCTTTCTTT.

This clone has more than one count but fewer than ten. The J gene is TRBJ2-2, the V gene TRBV28, with D perhaps TRBD2 (7 bases). The CDR3 totals 15 residues. With 8 bases removed from V and 3 bases from J, the gap between germline ends came to 16 bases. Germline values: CDR1 MDHEN, CDR2 SYDVKM. For the CDR3, the DNA is TGTGCCAGCGGAGTGGGGGGGCTGGACACCGGGGAGCTGTTTTTT. It yields the protein CASGVGGLDTGELFF.

The gene calls are TRBV7-2 and TRBJ2-7; D perhaps matches TRBD2 (6 bases). This CDR3 comprises 14 residues. Trimming left V 1 base short and J 2 bases short, with 9 bases between. Per the germline V gene, CDR1 is SGHTA and CDR2 is FQGNSA. The CDR3 bases are TGTGCCAGCAGCTTAGGCGGAGGGGCCTACGAGCAGTACTTC. This translates into CASSLGGGAYEQYF.

The rearrangement joins TRBV7-2 to TRBJ2-1; 9 bases align to TRBD1. The V and J ends lost 5 bases and 7 bases, in that order; junction bases with no gene match: 6. Germline assignment: CDR1 SGHTA and CDR2 FQGNSA. The CDR3 sequence is 14 residues long. The CDR3 nucleotides are TGTGCCAGCAGCCGGGACAGGGTGAGAAATGAGCAGTTCTTC. This codes for CASSRDRVRNEQFF.

This rearrangement joins TRBV19 to TRBJ2-2, with TRBD1 matching 9 bases. Germline V gene lookup returns CDR1 LNHDA and CDR2 SQIVND (reference sequence). This CDR3 region has 14 residues. The V segment lost 4 bases and the J segment 6 bases; nucleotides outside the gene matches: 3. CDR3 region: CASSTQGASGELFF. CDR3 bases: TGTGCCAGTAGTACACAGGGGGCGTCCGGGGAGCTGTTTTTT.

The chain employs TRBV5-1 and TRBJ1-2, with 8 bases that match TRBD1. Germline V CDR1 and CDR2: SGHRS, YFSETQ. This CDR3 comprises 15 residues. V was pared by 3 bases and J by 0 bases, with 4 bases of the junction left unmatched. CDR3 amino acids: CASSWTGIANYGYTF. CDR3 nucleotide sequence: TGCGCCAGCAGCTGGACAGGGATCGCTAACTATGGCTACACCTTC.

This clone occurred once. This chain uses TRBV10-3 with TRBJ1-3; no definite D call. Trimming took 8 bases from V and 3 from J, leaving 14 bases between them. Germline loops: CDR1 ENHRY, CDR2 SYGVKD. This CDR3 is 14 amino acids long. CDR3 coding DNA: TGTGCCATCCAATGGGCTGGCAGTGGAAACACCATATATTTT. Its translation is CAIQWAGSGNTIYF.

CDR3 residues: CASSTQDRNTIYF. In DNA, the CDR3 is TGTGCCAGCAGTACCCAGGACAGAAACACCATATATTTT. This sequence joins TRBV6-5 and TRBJ1-3; a weak D match, TRBD1 (5 bases). Per germline, CDR1 MNHEY and CDR2 SVGAGI. The CDR3 has 13 amino acids. Between the trimmed V and J ends, which lost 5 bases and 5 bases, there was a span of 10 bases.

J is TRBJ2-6 and V is TRBV6-2 or TRBV6-3; D is perhaps TRBD2 (5 bases). Trimming cost V 0 bases and J 2 bases, with 14 bases left between them. The V gene's germline CDR1 is MNHEY and CDR2 SVGEGT. CDR3 size: 18 residues. CDR3 DNA sequence: TGTGCCAGCAGTTACTCGCCGGGAACCCAAGCTGGGGCCAACGTCCTGACTTTC. Translated: CASSYSPGTQAGANVLTF.

This sequence joins TRBV14 and TRBJ1-1; TRBD1 agrees at 8 bases. This CDR3 has 13 amino acids. The germline V gene encodes CDR1 SGHDN and CDR2 FVKESK. V trimming: 4 bases; J trimming: 11 bases; junction bases outside the gene matches: 9. The CDR3 sequence: CASSPTQGAPAFF. The CDR3 bases are TGTGCCAGCAGCCCTACCCAGGGGGCGCCTGCTTTCTTT. The whole variable domain, remainder taken from reference TRBV14 and TRBJ1-1, is EAGVTQFPSHSVIEKGQTVTLRCDPISGHDNLYWYRRVMGKEIKFLLHFVKESKQDESGMPNNRFLAERTGGTYSTLKVQPAELEDSGVYFCASSPTQGAPAFFGQGTRLTVV.

CDR3 protein: CASSLWRGGAGETQYF. The CDR3 bases are TGTGCCAGCAGCTTGTGGAGGGGGGGCGCCGGAGAGACCCAGTACTTC. The chain combines TRBV5-5 with TRBJ2-5; possibly TRBD2 for D (7 bases). CDR3 length: 16 residues. CDR1 SGHKS and CDR2 YYEKEE come from the germline V gene (reference sequence). Trimming cost V 1 base and J 4 bases, with 17 bases left between them.

This sequence joins TRBV7-2 and TRBJ1-1; D uncertain. The V end was cut by 0 bases, the J end by 0 bases, with 8 bases between. The CDR3 is made up of 15 amino acids. Germline CDR1 is SGHTA and CDR2 is FQGNSA. The CDR3 DNA reads TGTGCCAGCAGCTTAGCCACGACTATGAACACTGAAGCTTTCTTT. This gives the protein CASSLATTMNTEAFF.

V and J are TRBV7-2 and TRBJ2-2; TRBD2 agrees at 10 bases. The V and J ends lost 2 bases and 4 bases, in that order; junction bases with no gene match: 4. Germline V gene sequence: CDR1 SGHTA, CDR2 FQGNSA. The CDR3 totals 16 residues. This CDR3 is CASSLRASGSTGELFF. The CDR3, as DNA: TGTGCCAGCAGCTTAAGGGCTAGCGGGAGCACCGGGGAGCTGTTTTTT.

The chain uses TRBV28 and TRBJ2-4; D is perhaps TRBD1 (5 bases). The germline V gene has CDR1 MDHEN and CDR2 SYDVKM. The V end lost 5 bases, the J end lost 4 bases, and 9 bases lay between the germline ends. CDR3 size: 13 residues. The CDR3: CASSATVKNIQYF. Written as DNA, the CDR3 is TGTGCCAGCAGTGCGACAGTTAAAAACATTCAGTACTTC.

The chain recombines TRBV11-2 with TRBJ2-2; TRBD2 matches at 10 bases. Per germline, CDR1 SGHAT and CDR2 FQNNGV. The CDR3 spans 16 residues. Losses at the gene ends were 5 bases for V and 1 base for J; bases not matched to a gene: 4. The CDR3 is CASSPSGRGNTGELFF. The CDR3 nucleotides read TGTGCCAGCAGCCCTAGCGGGAGAGGGAACACCGGGGAGCTGTTTTTT.

V is TRBV5-1 and J is TRBJ1-4, with 7 bases aligning to TRBD1. J lost 5 bases, V lost 3 bases, and 4 bases had no gene match. There are 14 residues in the CDR3. Germline V gives CDR1 SGHRS, CDR2 YFSETQ. The CDR3 bases are TGCGCCAGCAGCTCGGACAGGTCAAATGAAAAACTGTTTTTT. Translating gives CASSSDRSNEKLFF.

This CDR3 is CASSLSAGSTQYF. The CDR3 DNA sequence: TGTGCCAGCAGTTTATCTGCGGGGAGTACGCAGTATTTT. The genes are TRBV12-3 or TRBV12-4 and TRBJ2-3; possible D gene TRBD2, 6 bases. This CDR3 region has 13 residues. The V end was cut by 2 bases, the J end by 8 bases, with 11 bases between.

The rearrangement joins TRBV5-4 to TRBJ1-6; 9 nucleotides align to TRBD1. CDR1 SGHNT and CDR2 YYREEE come from the germline V gene (reference sequence). V was pared by 5 bases and J by 7 bases, with 10 bases of the junction left unmatched. This CDR3 has 16 residues. This chain's CDR3 is CASRKQGALGNSPLHF. DNA for the CDR3: TGTGCCAGCAGGAAACAGGGGGCGCTCGGAAATTCACCCCTCCACTTT.

Here the CDR3 reads CASSFLEGNYGYTF. Written as DNA, the CDR3 is TGTGCCAGCAGTTTTTTGGAGGGGAACTATGGCTACACCTTC. This rearrangement joins TRBV27 to TRBJ1-2, with a tentative D call TRBD1 (5 bases). The germline gives CDR1 MNHEY, CDR2 SMNVEV (reference sequence). The CDR3 totals 14 residues. Trimming removed 3 bases from V and 2 bases from J, with 10 bases in between.

The V and J genes are TRBV21-1 and TRBJ2-1; TRBD2, the D gene given by the table, was not confirmed from the DNA. TRBV21-1 is termed a pseudogene. The CDR3 sequence is 16 residues long. Here the CDR3 reads CASLKLGGQSNNEQFF. DNA of the CDR3: TGTGCCAGCTTAAAATTGGGGGGTCAGTCTAACAATGAGCAGTTCTTC.

The chain combines TRBV30 with TRBJ1-2; 7 nucleotides align to TRBD1. Looked up from germline, CDR1 is GTSNPN and CDR2 is SVGIG (reference sequence). With 2 bases clipped from V and 4 bases from J, the junction kept 4 bases outside the gene matches. The CDR3 spans 13 residues. CDR3 region: CAWSPRDSYGYTF. The CDR3 bases are TGTGCCTGGAGTCCCCGGGACAGCTATGGCTACACCTTC.

The chain joins TRBV4-1 to TRBJ2-7, with TRBD2 matching 8 bases. V shed 1 base and J 3 bases; nucleotides not matched to a gene: 11. Germline lookup yields CDR1 MGHRA and CDR2 YSYEKL. This CDR3 spans 17 amino acids. As DNA, the CDR3 is TGCGCCAGCAGCCAAGTTCCTCCGGGACTAGTGGGCTACGAGCAGTACTTC. This codes for CASSQVPPGLVGYEQYF.